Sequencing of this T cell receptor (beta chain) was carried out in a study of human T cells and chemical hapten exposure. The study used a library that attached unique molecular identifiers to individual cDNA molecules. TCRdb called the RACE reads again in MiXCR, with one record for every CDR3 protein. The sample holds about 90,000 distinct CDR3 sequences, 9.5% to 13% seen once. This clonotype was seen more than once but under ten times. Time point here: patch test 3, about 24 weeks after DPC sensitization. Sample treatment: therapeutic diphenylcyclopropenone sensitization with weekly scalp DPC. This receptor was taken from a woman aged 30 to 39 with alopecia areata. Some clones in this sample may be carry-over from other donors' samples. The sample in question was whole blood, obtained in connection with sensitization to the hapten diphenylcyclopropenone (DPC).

The CDR3 is CASSRRDGELFF. DNA for the CDR3: TGTGCCAGCAGCCGGAGGGACGGGGAGCTGTTTTTT. This chain uses TRBV9 with TRBJ2-2; D might be TRBD2 (6 bases). V was shortened by 4 bases and J by 7 bases, with 8 bases between the two germline ends. Germline loops: CDR1 SGDLS, CDR2 YYNGEE. CDR3 length equals 12 residues.